This T cell receptor (beta chain) was identified during a study of shared clonotypes between healthy human individuals. Study summary: Donors consisted of two women and a few men between 18 and 49.

Germline trimming cut 6 bases from V and 3 bases from J; bases unmatched to any gene: 10. Germline V gives CDR1 MNHEY, CDR2 SMNVEV (reference sequence). The CDR3 is 16 residues long. At a deep level, the assay was run. Sequencing used immunoSEQ multiplex PCR; TCRdb keeps in-frame clones, though not all of them. The sample includes about 680,000 clones, roughly 94% of them seen just once. This clone occurred a few times. Its matching antigen is unknown. The study, taken as a whole, reports: Enrolling few donors narrowed the genetic and exposure-history diversity that was represented. Sampling used blood alone; tissue repertoires probably differ.

Positive CCR7 selection of CD45RO-negative cells yielded the naive CD8 cells, and terminally differentiated effector memory CD45RA+ cells were excluded. The chain combines TRBV27 with TRBJ1-5; 8 nucleotides align to TRBD1. The sample comprised naive CD8+ T cells sorted from blood. The clonotype was recovered from a man aged 25-40 years in good health. Written as DNA, the CDR3 is TGTGCCAGCAGCCCCGCAGGGGGCAGTATCAATCAGCCCCAGCATTTT. This codes for CASSPAGGSINQPQHF.